These T cell receptor beta chains were read from a single sample in a study of T-cell reconstitution after alpha-beta-depleted transplantation in children. TCRdb re-called the PCR reads through MiXCR, storing one row per CDR3 protein. The data contain about 900,000 distinct CDR3 sequences, about 26% of them seen just once; the ten biggest clones take up around 30%. The starting material was PBMCs, mostly from graft donor cells, obtained 360 days after TCRalphabeta/CD19-depleted stem cell transplant. Source of these receptors: a boy less than two years old who had a stem cell transplant for SCID, so the T cells may come from the graft donor. CDR3s include the opening cysteine and the closing phenylalanine or tryptophan. The order of the fields is D gene, V gene, clone size, CDR3 length, J gene, CDR3 DNA, CDR3 protein. D genes are given only for firm matches. A row's size may be missing; if present it is once, few, many or a size class.

.	TRBV12-3/TRBV12-4	few	15	TRBJ2-5	TGTGCCAGCAGTTCCTCTCTGTCTTCCCAAGAGACCCAGTACTTC	CASSSSLSSQETQYF
TRBD2	TRBV20-1	.	13	TRBJ2-7	TGCAGTGGTAATGGCGGGGGATACTACGAGCAGTACTTC	CSGNGGGYYEQYF
TRBD1	TRBV29-1	few	13	TRBJ2-7	TGCAGCGCAGTGGACAGGAGCTCCTACGAGCAGTACTTC	CSAVDRSSYEQYF
TRBD2	TRBV29-1	.	15	TRBJ2-1	TGCAGCGTTGTTTGGCGGGGGGGCAAAAACAATGAGCAGTTCTTC	CSVVWRGGKNNEQFF
TRBD1	TRBV20-1	.	12	TRBJ2-7	TGCAGTGCTCCAGACAGGGGGGACGAGCAGTACTTC	CSAPDRGDEQYF
TRBD2	TRBV4-3	few	15	TRBJ2-5	TGCGCCAGCAGCACACTAGCGGGGGGCCTAGCGACCCAGTACTTC	CASSTLAGGLATQYF
.	TRBV6-1	few	14	TRBJ1-2	TGTGCCAGCAGCCCCCTCGTTGGGACGGATGGCTACACCTTC	CASSPLVGTDGYTF
TRBD1	TRBV4-2	once	18	TRBJ2-6	TGTGCCAGCAGCCGTGACAGGGAAATTTACTCTGGGGCCAACGTCCTGACTTTC	CASSRDREIYSGANVLTF
.	TRBV21-1	.	14	TRBJ2-7	TGTGCCAGCAGCACCTCGACAGGGGCGGGGGAGCAGTACTTC	CASSTSTGAGEQYF
TRBD2	TRBV20-1	.	16	TRBJ2-3	TGCAGTGCTAGAGATGGAAGGGGGACTAGCGTGGATACGCAGTATTTT	CSARDGRGTSVDTQYF
.	TRBV7-8	.	14	TRBJ2-5	TGTGCCAGCAGCCGAACGAATAGGAAGGAGACCCAGTACTTC	CASSRTNRKETQYF
.	TRBV21-1	.	15	TRBJ2-7	TGTGCCAGCAGCAATCGTGGGGGCCCTGGCAACGAGCAGTACTTC	CASSNRGGPGNEQYF
.	TRBV5-1	.	17	TRBJ2-5	TGCGCCAACAGCTTGGCCAGGGGGGGGCCCTCACAAGAGACCCAGTACTTC	CANSLARGGPSQETQYF
.	TRBV3-1	.	12	TRBJ1-1	TGTGCCAGCAGCCAAGAATCCAGGGTAGCTTTCTTT	CASSQESRVAFF
.	TRBV2	.	11	TRBJ1-2	TGTGCCAGCAGGGCCTTTTATGGCTACACCTTC	CASRAFYGYTF
TRBD2	TRBV28	.	15	TRBJ2-7	TGTGCCAGCAGTCCCTGGACTAGCGGATCCTACGAGCAGTACTTC	CASSPWTSGSYEQYF
TRBD1	TRBV4-1	few	15	TRBJ2-1	TGCGCCAGCAGCCCTACCGGGACAGACTACAATGAGCAGTTCTTC	CASSPTGTDYNEQFF
.	TRBV4-2	.	17	TRBJ1-4	TGTGCCAGCAGCCAAGATCAGGGATCGTCAACTAATGAAAAACTGTTTTTT	CASSQDQGSSTNEKLFF
.	TRBV3-1	few	12	TRBJ2-7	TGTGCCAGCAGCCAAGGGGCGAACGAGCAGTACTTC	CASSQGANEQYF
TRBD2	TRBV20-1	once	19	TRBJ2-1	TGCAGTGCTAGAGAACTCCCTGCTAGCGGCCCTATCGGGTACAATGAGCAGTTCTTC	CSARELPASGPIGYNEQFF
.	TRBV28	few	16	TRBJ1-2	TGTGCCAGCAGTTTATTATTCGAGACAGGTTGGGGTGGCTACACCTTC	CASSLLFETGWGGYTF
.	TRBV6-1	.	15	TRBJ2-2	TGTGCCAGCAGTGAACCAGGAGGGAACACCGGGGAGCTGTTTTTT	CASSEPGGNTGELFF